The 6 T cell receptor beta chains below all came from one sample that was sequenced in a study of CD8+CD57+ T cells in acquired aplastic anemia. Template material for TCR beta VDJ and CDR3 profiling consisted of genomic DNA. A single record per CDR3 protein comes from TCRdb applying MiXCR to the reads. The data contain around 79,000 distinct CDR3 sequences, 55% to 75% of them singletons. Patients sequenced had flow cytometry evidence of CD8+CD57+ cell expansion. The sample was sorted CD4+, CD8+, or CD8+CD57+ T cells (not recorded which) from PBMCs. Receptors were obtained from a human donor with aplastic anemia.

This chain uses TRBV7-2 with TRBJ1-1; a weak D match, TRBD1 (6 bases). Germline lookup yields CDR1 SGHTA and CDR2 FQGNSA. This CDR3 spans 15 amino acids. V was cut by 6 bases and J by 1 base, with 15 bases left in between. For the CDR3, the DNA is TGTGCCAGCAGTTCCGGGCTAGGGGGGAACACTGAAGCTTTCTTT. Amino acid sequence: CASSSGLGGNTEAFF.

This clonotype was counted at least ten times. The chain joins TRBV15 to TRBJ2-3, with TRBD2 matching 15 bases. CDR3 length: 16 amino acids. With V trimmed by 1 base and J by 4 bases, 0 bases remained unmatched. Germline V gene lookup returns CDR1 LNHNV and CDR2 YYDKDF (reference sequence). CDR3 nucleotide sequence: TGTGCCACCAGCAGAGGGACTAGCGGGGGGGCAGATACGCAGTATTTT. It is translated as CATSRGTSGGADTQYF.

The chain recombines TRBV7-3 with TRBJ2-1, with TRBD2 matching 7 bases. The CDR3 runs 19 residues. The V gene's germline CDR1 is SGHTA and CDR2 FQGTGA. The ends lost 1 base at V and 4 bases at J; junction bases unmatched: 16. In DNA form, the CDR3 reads TGTGCCAGCAGCTTAATCGGGGGGATCTTTGAAGGGATATACAATGAGCAGTTCTTC. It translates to CASSLIGGIFEGIYNEQFF.

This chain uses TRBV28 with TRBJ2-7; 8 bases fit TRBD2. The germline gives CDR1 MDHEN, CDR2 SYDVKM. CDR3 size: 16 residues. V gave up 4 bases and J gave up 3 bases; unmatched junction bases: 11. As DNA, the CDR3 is TGTGCCAGCAGTTCTCTACTCGGACTAGCACGCTACGAGCAGTACTTC. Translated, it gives CASSSLLGLARYEQYF.

As DNA, the CDR3 is TGCAGTGGGACGGCGCGGGGGCGGGAGACCCAGTACTTC. Translated: CSGTARGRETQYF. The chain links TRBV20-1 to TRBJ2-5; D is perhaps TRBD2 (7 bases). In germline, CDR1 is DFQATT, CDR2 SNEGSKA (reference sequence). The CDR3 is 13 residues long. V lost 7 bases to trimming and J lost 5 bases, with 17 bases between them.

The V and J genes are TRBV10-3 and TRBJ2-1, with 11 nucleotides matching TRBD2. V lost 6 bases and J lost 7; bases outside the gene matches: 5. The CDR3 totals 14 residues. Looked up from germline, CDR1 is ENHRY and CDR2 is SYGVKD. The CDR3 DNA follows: TGTGCCATCAGGGCTAGCGGGAGGAATAATGAGCAGTTCTTC. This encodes CAIRASGRNNEQFF.